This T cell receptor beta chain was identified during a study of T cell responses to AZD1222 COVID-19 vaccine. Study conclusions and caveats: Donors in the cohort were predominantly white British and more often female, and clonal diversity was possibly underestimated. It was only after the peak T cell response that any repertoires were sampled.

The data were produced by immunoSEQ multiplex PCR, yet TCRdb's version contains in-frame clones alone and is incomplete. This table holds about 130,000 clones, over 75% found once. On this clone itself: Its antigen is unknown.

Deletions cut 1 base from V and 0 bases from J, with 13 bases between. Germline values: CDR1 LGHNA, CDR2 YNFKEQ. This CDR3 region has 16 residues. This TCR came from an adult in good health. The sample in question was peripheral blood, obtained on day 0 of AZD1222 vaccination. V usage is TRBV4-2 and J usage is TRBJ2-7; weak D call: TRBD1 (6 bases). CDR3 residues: CASSQAAGVSSYEQYF. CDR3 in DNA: TGTGCCAGCAGCCAAGCGGCAGGGGTGAGCTCCTACGAGCAGTACTTC.